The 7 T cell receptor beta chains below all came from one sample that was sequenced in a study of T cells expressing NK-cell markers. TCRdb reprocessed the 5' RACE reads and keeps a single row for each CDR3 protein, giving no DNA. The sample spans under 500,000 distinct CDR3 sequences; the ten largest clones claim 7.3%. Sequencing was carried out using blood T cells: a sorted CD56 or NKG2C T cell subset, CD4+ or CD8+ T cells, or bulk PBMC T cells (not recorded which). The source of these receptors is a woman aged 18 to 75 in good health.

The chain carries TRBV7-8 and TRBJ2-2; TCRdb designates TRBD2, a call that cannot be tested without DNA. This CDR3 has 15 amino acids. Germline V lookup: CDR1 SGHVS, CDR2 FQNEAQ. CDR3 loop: CASSLEGPNTGELFF.

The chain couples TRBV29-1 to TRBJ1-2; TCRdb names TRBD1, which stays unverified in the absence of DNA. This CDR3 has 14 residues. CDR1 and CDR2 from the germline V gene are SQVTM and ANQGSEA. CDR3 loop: CSAEGQGTNYGYTF.

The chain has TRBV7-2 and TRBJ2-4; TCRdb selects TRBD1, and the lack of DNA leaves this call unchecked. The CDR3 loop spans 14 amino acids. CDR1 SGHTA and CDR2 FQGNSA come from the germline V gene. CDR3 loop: CASSSYGREGIQYF. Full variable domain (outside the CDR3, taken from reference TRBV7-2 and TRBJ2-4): GAGVSQSPSNKVTEKGKDVELRCDPISGHTALYWYRQSLGQGLEFLIYFQGNSAPDKSGLPSDRFSAERTGGSVSTLTIQRTQQEDSAVYLCASSSYGREGIQYFGAGTRLSVL.

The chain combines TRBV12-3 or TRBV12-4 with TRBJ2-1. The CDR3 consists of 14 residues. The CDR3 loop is CASSLSRTNNEQFF.

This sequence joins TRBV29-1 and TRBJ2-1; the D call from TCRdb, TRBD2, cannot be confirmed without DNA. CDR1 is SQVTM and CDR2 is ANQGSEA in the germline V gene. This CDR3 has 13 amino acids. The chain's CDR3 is CSVEVGGVREQFF.

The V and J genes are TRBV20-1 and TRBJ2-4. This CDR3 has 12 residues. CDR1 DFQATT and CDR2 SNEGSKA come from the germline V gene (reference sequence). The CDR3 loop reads CSGGLAKNIQYF.

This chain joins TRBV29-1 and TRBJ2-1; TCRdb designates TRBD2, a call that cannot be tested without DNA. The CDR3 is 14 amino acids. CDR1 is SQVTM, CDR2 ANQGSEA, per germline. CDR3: CSATGTSSYNEQFF.